Each of the 26 T cell receptor beta chains below was sequenced from the same sample in a study of blood T cell repertoires in COVID-19. Sequencing was performed with immunoSEQ multiplex PCR; in TCRdb, only in-frame clones are kept and a portion is missing. Found here are around 180,000 clones, 88% of them singletons; the top ten hold approximately 4.5%. The sequencing input was peripheral blood. The receptors were sampled from a human donor in a cohort sampled during active COVID-19.

The genes are TRBV5-5 and TRBJ1-5; perhaps TRBD1 as D (6 bases). There are 14 residues in the CDR3. CDR1 SGHKS and CDR2 YYEKEE come from the germline V gene (reference sequence). V lost 2 bases and J lost 6, with 12 bases in between. DNA of the CDR3: TGTGCCAGCAGCTTTGCTACAGGGTTTCAGCCCCAGCATTTT. It is translated as CASSFATGFQPQHF. Full variable domain (rest looked up from reference TRBV5-5 and TRBJ1-5): DAGVTQSPTHLIKTRGQQVTLRCSPISGHKSVSWYQQVLGQGPQFIFQYYEKEERGRGNFPDRFSARQFPNYSSELNVNALLLGDSALYLCASSFATGFQPQHFGDGTRLSIL.

This chain uses TRBV4-3 with TRBJ1-4, with TRBD1 matching 9 bases. V trimming: 5 bases; J trimming: 1 base; junction bases outside the gene matches: 5. Germline V CDR1 and CDR2: LGHNA, YSLEER. The CDR3 consists of 16 residues. The CDR3 sequence: CASSNMDRGTNEKLFF. The CDR3 DNA follows: TGCGCCAGCAGCAACATGGACAGGGGAACTAATGAAAAACTGTTTTTT.

The chain recombines TRBV19 with TRBJ1-2, with 7 bases fitting TRBD1. The CDR3 runs 12 residues. Losses at the gene ends were 4 bases for V and 7 bases for J; bases not matched to a gene: 3. Germline assignment: CDR1 LNHDA and CDR2 SQIVND (reference sequence). The CDR3 DNA is TGTGCCAGTAGTAGCACAGGGGCTGGCTACACCTTC. Translated: CASSSTGAGYTF. Variable domain in full (rest from reference TRBV19 and TRBJ1-2): DGGITQSPKYLFRKEGQNVTLSCEQNLNHDAMYWYRQDPGQGLRLIYYSQIVNDFQKGDIAEGYSVSREKKESFPLTVTSAQKNPTAFYLCASSSTGAGYTFGSGTRLTVV.

The chain is built from TRBV27 and TRBJ2-7; 8 bases map to TRBD1. The V gene end was trimmed by 3 bases and the J gene end by 2 bases; junction bases not matched to a gene: 6. The CDR3 sequence is 15 residues long. Germline values: CDR1 MNHEY, CDR2 SMNVEV (reference sequence). CDR3 DNA sequence: TGTGCCAGCAGTTTGGGGACAGGCAGCACCTACGAGCAGTACTTC. Translation gives CASSLGTGSTYEQYF.

The genes are TRBV9 and TRBJ1-4; a possible D gene is TRBD1 (5 bases). This CDR3 comprises 14 residues. Germline V CDR1 and CDR2: SGDLS, YYNGEE. Trimming removed 4 bases from V and 13 bases from J, with 20 bases in between. The CDR3 coding sequence is TGTGCCAGCAGCTCCGACAGTTCGGATGAGAGACTGTTTTTT. Its protein is CASSSDSSDERLFF. Variable domain in full (rest from reference TRBV9 and TRBJ1-4): DSGVTQTPKHLITATGQRVTLRCSPRSGDLSVYWYQQSLDQGLQFLIQYYNGEERAKGNILERFSAQQFPDLHSELNLSSLELGDSALYFCASSSDSSDERLFFGSGTQLSVL.

The chain recombines TRBV15 with TRBJ1-6; a weak D match, TRBD1 (5 bases). This CDR3 contains 16 residues. V lost 4 bases to trimming and J lost 5 bases, with 15 bases between them. Germline values: CDR1 LNHNV, CDR2 YYDKDF (reference sequence). The CDR3 DNA reads as TGTGCCACCAGCACCCGGCGGGGCGGAAATAATTCACCCCTCCACTTT. Its translation: CATSTRRGGNNSPLHF. The entire variable domain, with the rest obtained from reference TRBV15 and TRBJ1-6, is as follows: DAMVIQNPRYQVTQFGKPVTLSCSQTLNHNVMYWYQQKSSQAPKLLFHYYDKDFNNEADTPDNFQSRRPNTSFCFLDIRSPGLGDTAMYLCATSTRRGGNNSPLHFGNGTRLTVT.

V is TRBV6-2 or TRBV6-3 and J is TRBJ2-5, with D unresolved. The V end lost 4 bases, the J end lost 3 bases, and 3 bases lay between the germline ends. The CDR3 is 11 residues long. From germline, CDR1 is MNHEY and CDR2 SVGEGT. The CDR3 loop reads CASSSEETQYF. Written as DNA, the CDR3 is TGTGCCAGCAGTTCTGAAGAGACCCAGTACTTC.

This chain joins TRBV4-2 and TRBJ2-7, with TRBD2 matching 8 bases. CDR1 is LGHNA and CDR2 is YNFKEQ in the germline V gene. The CDR3 has 18 residues. J was trimmed by 6 bases and V by 1 base; bases with no gene match: 17. In DNA form, the CDR3 reads TGTGCCAGCAGCCAAGTTTATTTCCGGCCCAGCGGGAGTTCCGAGCAGTACTTC. It specifies CASSQVYFRPSGSSEQYF.

This clone was counted once. The V and J genes are TRBV30 and TRBJ2-7; the match to TRBD1 covers 8 bases. CDR1 GTSNPN and CDR2 SVGIG come from the germline V gene (reference sequence). This CDR3 comprises 13 residues. V gave up 4 bases and J gave up 5 bases; unmatched junction bases: 7. The CDR3 DNA reads as TGTGCCTGGACCCTCAGGGGGCGGGACGAGCAGTACTTC. Translating gives CAWTLRGRDEQYF.

The V gene is TRBV11-2, the J gene TRBJ2-1; TRBD2 matches at 8 bases. Germline V gene sequence: CDR1 SGHAT, CDR2 FQNNGV. With 4 bases clipped from V and 4 bases from J, the junction kept 6 bases outside the gene matches. The CDR3 extends over 15 amino acids. The CDR3 region is CASSSEREPYNEQFF. DNA of the CDR3: TGTGCCAGCAGCTCCGAGCGGGAGCCTTACAATGAGCAGTTCTTC.

The CDR3 bases are TGTGCCAGTAGTAACCCTACGGGGGGCCGAACTGAAGCTTTCTTT. Amino acids: CASSNPTGGRTEAFF. The J gene is TRBJ1-1, the V gene TRBV19; tentative D call: TRBD1 (6 bases). This CDR3 is built from 15 residues. The germline V gene has CDR1 LNHDA and CDR2 SQIVND (reference sequence). V gave up 4 bases and J gave up 5 bases, with 17 bases separating them.

The V call is TRBV5-1, the J call TRBJ1-1, with 7 bases aligning to TRBD1. After removal of 1 base from V and 4 bases from J, the junction contained 10 bases not matched to a gene. There are 16 residues in the CDR3. Germline lookup yields CDR1 SGHRS and CDR2 YFSETQ. CDR3 coding DNA: TGCGCCAGCAGCTTGACAGGGGTGACCCCTTTCACTGAAGCTTTCTTT. Its translation: CASSLTGVTPFTEAFF. Drawing the rest from reference TRBV5-1 and TRBJ1-1, the complete variable domain is KAGVTQTPRYLIKTRGQQVTLSCSPISGHRSVSWYQQTPGQGLQFLFEYFSETQRNKGNFPGRFSGRQFSNSRSEMNVSTLELGDSALYLCASSLTGVTPFTEAFFGQGTRLTVV.

The chain couples TRBV7-8 to TRBJ2-3, with TRBD2 matching over 9 bases. The CDR3 loop spans 19 amino acids. Germline V gene lookup returns CDR1 SGHVS and CDR2 FQNEAQ. Trimming cost V 0 bases and J 4 bases; bases outside gene matches: 14. The CDR3 loop is CASSLAFGVAGENADTQYF. The CDR3 nucleotides are TGTGCCAGCAGCTTAGCGTTCGGAGTAGCGGGAGAGAATGCAGATACGCAGTATTTT.

The chain employs TRBV11-2 and TRBJ2-3; 8 bases fit TRBD2. The CDR3 has 14 amino acids. Germline values: CDR1 SGHAT, CDR2 FQNNGV. Germline trimming cut 1 base from V and 6 bases from J; bases unmatched to any gene: 3. CDR3 nucleotide sequence: TGTGCCAGCAGCTTAGGGGCTAGCGGGGATACGCAGTATTTT. Amino acids: CASSLGASGDTQYF.

The genes are TRBV10-1 and TRBJ1-2, with unresolved D. The V gene lost 8 bases and the J gene lost 9 bases, with 13 bases spanning the gap. This CDR3 spans 11 amino acids. Germline CDR1 is WNHNN and CDR2 is SYGVQD (reference sequence). Here the CDR3 reads CASSDGESYTF. CDR3 nucleotide sequence: TGCGCCAGCTCAGACGGGGAGAGCTACACCTTC.

The table lists this clone with a count of one. The chain links TRBV6-2 or TRBV6-3 to TRBJ2-7; D is possibly TRBD2 (5 bases). CDR1 is MNHEY and CDR2 is SVGEGT in the germline V gene. Deletions cut 4 bases from V and 3 bases from J, with 7 bases between. This CDR3 is 12 amino acids long. The chain's CDR3 is CASSLSGYEQYF. In DNA form, the CDR3 reads TGTGCCAGCAGTTTAAGCGGCTACGAGCAGTACTTC.

The J gene is TRBJ2-2, the V gene TRBV7-2; TRBD2 matches at 7 bases. The V gene's germline CDR1 is SGHTA and CDR2 FQGNSA. Trimming took 1 base from V and 4 from J; bases not matched to a gene: 6. The CDR3 covers 16 residues. The CDR3 DNA follows: TGTGCCAGCAGCTTAGATAGCGGGTCGGTCACCGGGGAGCTGTTTTTT. Protein product: CASSLDSGSVTGELFF.

The V call is TRBV30, the J call TRBJ1-5; D may be TRBD1 (5 bases). Trimming left V 2 bases short and J 4 bases short, with 9 bases between. This CDR3 is 13 amino acids long. The germline gives CDR1 GTSNPN, CDR2 SVGIG (reference sequence). The CDR3 reads CAWSSRENQPQHF. The CDR3 DNA is TGTGCCTGGAGTTCCAGGGAAAATCAGCCCCAGCATTTT.

The chain has TRBV7-9 and TRBJ2-1; 15 bases match TRBD2. CDR1 is SEHNR, CDR2 FQNEAQ, per germline (reference sequence). This CDR3 is 16 amino acids long. The trim removed 5 bases at V and 11 bases at J, leaving 10 bases unmatched. In DNA form, the CDR3 reads TGTGCCAGCAGCCCTAGGACTAGCGGGGGGGGTGCTCAGCAGTTCTTC. Its protein product is CASSPRTSGGGAQQFF.

The rearrangement uses TRBV28 and TRBJ2-2, with 9 bases aligning to TRBD2. J gave up 3 bases and V 6 bases, and 5 bases lay outside the gene matches. The CDR3 runs 15 residues. The germline gives CDR1 MDHEN, CDR2 SYDVKM. DNA of the CDR3: TGTGCCAGCAGCTTAGCGGGAGAGTACACCGGGGAGCTGTTTTTT. This codes for CASSLAGEYTGELFF.

This chain links TRBV10-1 with TRBJ2-1; D is undetermined. Germline-derived CDR1 and CDR2 are WNHNN and SYGVQD (reference sequence). V lost 8 bases and J 4 bases, leaving 12 bases between the germline ends. The CDR3 spans 13 residues. CDR3 in amino acids: CASPIPQYNEQFF. The CDR3 DNA reads TGCGCCAGCCCGATACCCCAGTACAATGAGCAGTTCTTC.

This sequence joins TRBV11-2 and TRBJ2-7; 8 bases fit TRBD2. The ends lost 5 bases at V and 2 bases at J; junction bases unmatched: 17. This CDR3 spans 18 amino acids. Germline values: CDR1 SGHAT, CDR2 FQNNGV. CDR3 sequence reads: CASSPINRKREQPYEQYF. DNA for the CDR3: TGTGCCAGCAGCCCAATAAACAGAAAGCGGGAGCAACCCTACGAGCAGTACTTC. The entire variable domain, with the rest obtained from reference TRBV11-2 and TRBJ2-7, is as follows: EAGVAQSPRYKIIEKRQSVAFWCNPISGHATLYWYQQILGQGPKLLIQFQNNGVVDDSQLPKDRFSAERLKGVDSTLKIQPAKLEDSAVYLCASSPINRKREQPYEQYFGPGTRLTVT.

The J gene is TRBJ2-6, the V gene TRBV4-3; the D gene is possibly TRBD1 (5 bases). CDR1 LGHNA and CDR2 YSLEER come from the germline V gene. This CDR3 region has 18 residues. The V end was cut by 0 bases, the J end by 0 bases, with 12 bases between. The CDR3 nucleotides read TGCGCCAGCAGCCAAGAACAGGCGCGGCTCTCTGGGGCCAACGTCCTGACTTTC. Translating gives CASSQEQARLSGANVLTF.

The chain combines TRBV5-4 with TRBJ2-5, with 7 positions matching TRBD2. CDR1 is SGHNT and CDR2 is YYREEE in the germline V gene (reference sequence). V dropped 1 base and J dropped 3; count of bases not matched to a gene: 3. The CDR3 loop spans 14 amino acids. The CDR3 bases are TGTGCCAGCAGCTTGTGGGGGGGAGAAGAGACCCAGTACTTC. As protein: CASSLWGGEETQYF. The full variable domain, its missing parts supplied by reference TRBV5-4 and TRBJ2-5, is ETGVTQSPTHLIKTRGQQVTLRCSSQSGHNTVSWYQQALGQGPQFIFQYYREEENGRGNFPPRFSGLQFPNYSSELNVNALELDDSALYLCASSLWGGEETQYFGPGTRLLVL.

The V call is TRBV11-2, the J call TRBJ1-2; a weak D match, TRBD1 (5 bases). V gave up 8 bases and J gave up 2 bases, with 12 bases separating them. Germline CDR1 SGHAT, CDR2 FQNNGV. The CDR3 runs to 13 residues. The CDR3 region has the DNA TGTGCCAGCGGAAGGGACTCAAACTATGGCTACACCTTC. Translating gives CASGRDSNYGYTF.

This sequence joins TRBV6-1 and TRBJ2-7; weak D call: TRBD1 (6 bases). Looked up from germline, CDR1 is MNHNS and CDR2 is SASEGT. The V gene lost 3 bases and the J gene lost 6 bases, with 12 bases spanning the gap. The CDR3 consists of 13 residues. The CDR3 DNA is TGTGCCAGCAGTGAGGTCTGGGGGCGCGAGCAGTACTTC. Its translation: CASSEVWGREQYF.